These 25 T cell receptor beta chains came from one sample sequenced in a study of blood T cell repertoires in COVID-19. Here immunoSEQ multiplex PCR was the method, and the copy in TCRdb shows in-frame clones only, minus some. This table holds approximately 140,000 clones, under 90% found once. The specimen sequenced was peripheral blood. The receptors derive from a woman of 80 years or more in a cohort sampled during active or convalescent COVID-19.

V and J are TRBV27 and TRBJ1-2; tentatively, D is TRBD1 (6 bases). Germline CDR1 MNHEY, CDR2 SMNVEV (reference sequence). The CDR3 length is 15 residues. Trimming left V 6 bases short and J 4 bases short, with 18 bases between. The CDR3 DNA is TGTGCCAGCAGCCCCACCCCGGGACACCGCTATGGCTACACCTTC. Translating gives CASSPTPGHRYGYTF.

The gene calls are TRBV5-1 and TRBJ1-4; weak D call: TRBD1 (5 bases). Germline V lookup: CDR1 SGHRS, CDR2 YFSETQ. This CDR3 is 13 amino acids long. The germline V and J ends were trimmed by 0 bases and 5 bases, with 5 bases remaining between them. CDR3 residues: CASSLGQNEKLFF. The CDR3 coding sequence is TGCGCCAGCAGCTTGGGACAGAATGAAAAACTGTTTTTT.

V is TRBV11-2 and J is TRBJ1-1; D is possibly TRBD1 (6 bases). Trimming took 4 bases from V and 4 from J, leaving 10 bases between them. Germline V gives CDR1 SGHAT, CDR2 FQNNGV. CDR3 size: 13 residues. The CDR3 coding sequence is TGTGCCAGCAGCTCTCAGGGGATCACTGAAGCTTTCTTT. Translation: CASSSQGITEAFF.

The chain has TRBV6-5 and TRBJ1-2; unclear D gene. The germline V and J ends were trimmed by 6 bases and 4 bases, with 12 bases remaining between them. CDR3 length: 13 amino acids. In germline, CDR1 is MNHEY, CDR2 SVGAGI. The CDR3 sequence is CASSYGEFYGYTF. The CDR3 DNA sequence: TGTGCCAGCAGCTACGGGGAGTTCTATGGCTACACCTTC.

The genes are TRBV2 and TRBJ1-2; no clear D gene. Trimming shortened V by 1 base and J by 5 bases, and 14 bases separated the two germline ends. The length of the CDR3 is 15 residues. The V gene's germline CDR1 is SNHLY and CDR2 FYNNEI. CDR3 region: CASSEGELRYYGYTF. In nucleotides, the CDR3 is TGTGCCAGCAGTGAAGGGGAGCTCCGGTATTATGGCTACACCTTC.

DNA for the CDR3: TGTGCCAGCAGCTTTGGACAGGGGGCAGATACGCAGTATTTT. Protein sequence: CASSFGQGADTQYF. The chain recombines TRBV7-8 with TRBJ2-3; 10 nucleotides line up with TRBD1. V was clipped by 3 bases and J by 4 bases; unmatched bases: 1. Per the germline V gene, CDR1 is SGHVS and CDR2 is FQNEAQ. CDR3 length: 14 amino acids.

DNA for the CDR3: TGTGCCAGCAGCTTACAGGGTGATGAGCAGTTCTTC. Its translation is CASSLQGDEQFF. V is TRBV11-3 and J is TRBJ2-1, with D tentatively TRBD1 (5 bases). The CDR3 spans 12 residues. V lost 2 bases, J lost 8 bases, and 7 bases lay in between. Germline assignment: CDR1 SGHNT and CDR2 YENEEA.

This clone showed up just once. The chain uses TRBV11-3 and TRBJ2-1; a weak D match, TRBD2 (5 bases). CDR1 and CDR2 from the germline V gene are SGHNT and YENEEA. CDR3 length: 14 amino acids. V gave up 5 bases and J gave up 7 bases, with 15 bases separating them. This CDR3 is CASSPGVARNEQFF. Written as DNA, the CDR3 is TGTGCCAGCAGCCCCGGGGTGGCACGAAATGAGCAGTTCTTC.

The V gene is TRBV28, the J gene TRBJ1-5; TRBD1 matches at 8 bases. Germline V gene data show CDR1 as MDHEN and CDR2 as SYDVKM. The CDR3 contains 16 residues. Trimming at V came to 6 bases and at J to 7 bases, leaving 14 bases not matched to a gene. CDR3 amino acids: CASSNPGQGVRQPQHF. CDR3 DNA: TGTGCCAGCAGCAACCCAGGACAGGGAGTGAGGCAGCCCCAGCATTTT.

The chain employs TRBV2 and TRBJ1-4, with D perhaps TRBD1 (6 bases). The CDR3 has 13 amino acids. Trimming cost V 5 bases and J 6 bases, with 10 bases left between them. The germline V gene encodes CDR1 SNHLY and CDR2 FYNNEI. CDR3 nucleotide sequence: TGTGCCAGCAGTTTCCGGACAGATGAAAAACTGTTTTTT. Translating gives CASSFRTDEKLFF.

The chain uses TRBV7-2 and TRBJ2-3, with D possibly TRBD2 on 6 matching bases. Germline values: CDR1 SGHTA, CDR2 FQGNSA. CDR3 size: 16 residues. V was trimmed by 5 bases and J by 2 bases, leaving 17 bases between them. The CDR3 region is CASSPGGRGYTDTQYF. The CDR3 nucleotides are TGTGCCAGCAGCCCCGGGGGACGGGGATACACAGATACGCAGTATTTT.

The chain is built from TRBV7-9 and TRBJ1-2; the D is unclear. Germline V gives CDR1 SEHNR, CDR2 FQNEAQ (reference sequence). Trimming took 2 bases from V and 1 from J, leaving 8 bases between them. This CDR3 is built from 14 residues. Written as DNA, the CDR3 is TGTGCCAGCAGCTTATCGTCTGTTAACTATGGCTACACCTTC. Translation: CASSLSSVNYGYTF.

The chain employs TRBV2 and TRBJ2-4; the D is unclear. This CDR3 has 10 amino acids. Trimming removed 6 bases from V and 8 bases from J, with 5 bases in between. The germline CDR1 and CDR2 sequences are SNHLY and FYNNEI. CDR3: CASSIYIQYF. CDR3 nucleotide sequence: TGTGCCAGCAGCATTTACATTCAGTACTTC.

V usage is TRBV18 and J usage is TRBJ1-3; D not resolved. The ends were cut back, 5 bases at V and 0 bases at J, with 5 bases in the middle. The length of the CDR3 is 13 residues. Germline loops: CDR1 KGHSH, CDR2 LQKENI. Written as DNA, the CDR3 is TGTGCCAGCTCAGGCGGCTCTGGAAACACCATATATTTT. Its protein is CASSGGSGNTIYF.

The J gene is TRBJ2-7, the V gene TRBV27, with no clear D. This CDR3 has 14 amino acids. Germline CDR1 and CDR2: MNHEY and SMNVEV (reference sequence). Trimming shortened V by 1 base and J by 6 bases, and 13 bases separated the two germline ends. In DNA form, the CDR3 reads TGTGCCAGCAGTTTATTGGCCAGGTCGACCGAGCAGTACTTC. It encodes CASSLLARSTEQYF.

The chain recombines TRBV6-5 with TRBJ1-2; 8 positions match TRBD1. The CDR3 loop spans 16 amino acids. The V gene end was trimmed by 2 bases and the J gene end by 4 bases; junction bases not matched to a gene: 9. Germline-derived CDR1 and CDR2 are MNHEY and SVGAGI. For the CDR3, the DNA is TGTGCCAGCAGTTACATCCAGGGGGCGCAGGCCTATGGCTACACCTTC. It yields the protein CASSYIQGAQAYGYTF.

The genes are TRBV10-3 and TRBJ2-2; 8 bases line up with TRBD1. In germline, CDR1 is ENHRY, CDR2 SYGVKD. This CDR3 has 15 residues. V trimming: 10 bases; J trimming: 0 bases; junction bases outside the gene matches: 7. CDR3 nucleotides: TGTGCCACAACCGGACAGGGAACGAACACCGGGGAGCTGTTTTTT. Amino acid sequence: CATTGQGTNTGELFF.

The rearrangement joins TRBV29-1 to TRBJ1-1; 7 bases align to TRBD1. CDR1 and CDR2 (germline): SQVTM, ANQGSEA. The CDR3 length is 11 residues. The V gene end was trimmed by 7 bases and the J gene end by 4 bases; junction bases not matched to a gene: 3. Here the CDR3 DNA reads TGCAGCGCTGCAGGGGGCACTGAAGCTTTCTTT. Its protein is CSAAGGTEAFF.

This clone was seen a single time. The rearrangement uses TRBV5-4 and TRBJ1-1; 8 nucleotides match TRBD1. CDR1 is SGHNT and CDR2 is YYREEE in the germline V gene (reference sequence). The CDR3 totals 15 residues. With 2 bases clipped from V and 4 bases from J, the junction kept 7 bases outside the gene matches. The CDR3 region is CASSFLGQGGTEAFF. The CDR3 DNA is TGTGCCAGCAGCTTTCTTGGACAGGGAGGCACTGAAGCTTTCTTT. Together with reference TRBV5-4 and TRBJ1-1, the CDR3 gives the full variable domain: ETGVTQSPTHLIKTRGQQVTLRCSSQSGHNTVSWYQQALGQGPQFIFQYYREEENGRGNFPPRFSGLQFPNYSSELNVNALELDDSALYLCASSFLGQGGTEAFFGQGTRLTVV.

The V gene is TRBV6-7, the J gene TRBJ2-5; D may be TRBD1 (5 bases). TRBV6-7 is placed among ORFs of uncertain function. This CDR3 spans 17 amino acids. Trimming shortened V by 0 bases and J by 1 base, and 15 bases separated the two germline ends. CDR3 nucleotides: TGTGCCAGCAGTTACTCGAGATATTGGACACCCCAAGAGACCCAGTACTTC. As protein: CASSYSRYWTPQETQYF.

V usage is TRBV6-2 or TRBV6-3 and J usage is TRBJ2-2; 8 bases match TRBD1. J gave up 4 bases and V 5 bases, and 6 bases lay outside the gene matches. Looked up from germline, CDR1 is MNHEY and CDR2 is SVGEGT. The CDR3 is 15 residues long. The CDR3 DNA is TGTGCCAGCAGTCAGGGGGCTAAACCCACCGGGGAGCTGTTTTTT. Protein: CASSQGAKPTGELFF.

This clone appeared a single time. This chain joins TRBV21-1 and TRBJ2-4; the table's D call of TRBD1 was not tested on the DNA. TRBV21-1 is flagged as a pseudogene. The CDR3 contains 17 residues. CDR3 loop: CASSKALAGAAKNIQYF. Written as DNA, the CDR3 is TGTGCCAGCAGCAAAGCGCTGGCAGGGGCGGCCAAAAACATTCAGTACTTC.

Notes on this clone: One junction end does not reproduce the germline sequence, and a read error may be involved. This chain uses TRBV3-1 (or the pseudogene TRBV3-2) with TRBJ1-4; D ambiguous. Germline V gene lookup returns CDR1 LGHDT and CDR2 YNNKEL (reference sequence). This CDR3 has 15 residues. The CDR3 DNA is TGTGCCAGCAGCAAAGACGGGAAAAATAATGAAAAACTGTTTTTT. It is translated as CASSKDGKNNEKLFF.

The J gene is TRBJ2-7, the V gene TRBV6-1, with 9 bases aligning to TRBD1. The CDR3 has 16 residues. V was clipped by 0 bases and J by 3 bases; unmatched bases: 6. The germline V gene encodes CDR1 MNHNS and CDR2 SASEGT. CDR3 protein: CASSEAELTGGYEQYF. DNA of the CDR3: TGTGCCAGCAGTGAAGCGGAATTGACAGGGGGCTACGAGCAGTACTTC.

The chain has TRBV11-2 and TRBJ2-5, with 9 bases identical to TRBD1. In germline, CDR1 is SGHAT, CDR2 FQNNGV. The junction had 8 bases not matched to a gene; V was cut back by 5 bases and J by 4 bases. This CDR3 has 15 amino acids. CDR3: CASSLGTGRGETQYF. In DNA form, the CDR3 reads TGTGCCAGCAGCCTTGGGACAGGGAGGGGAGAGACCCAGTACTTC.